This T cell receptor beta chain originates from a study of CD8+ T cells in alopecia areata. The authors extracted RNA and reverse transcribed it into cDNA as the sequencing template. The method was immunoSEQ multiplex PCR; TCRdb's version includes in-frame clones alone and lacks a portion of them. The sample comprises some 120,000 clones, roughly 50% of which are singletons, and roughly a tenth rests with the top ten. Both peripheral blood and punch biopsies of lesional scalp skin were obtained from patients who had alopecia areata. It was from PBMCs that CD4+ and CD8+ T cells were sorted. Remarks on this clone: Its antigen is not known.

Deletions cut 7 bases from V and 6 bases from J, with 19 bases between. The CDR3 has 13 amino acids. Germline V gene data show CDR1 as SQVTM and CDR2 as ANQGSEA. General observations from the study: Affected lesional scalp, above all in alopecia totalis/universalis, was more clonal than normal scalp. Whereas mice showed it more clearly, TCR sharing across patients was murkier, possibly because of HLA.

The chain joins TRBV29-1 to TRBJ2-7; tentatively, D is TRBD1 or TRBD2 (5 bases each). The origin of this receptor is a human donor with alopecia areata. Specimen: NKG2D-low CD8+ T cells sorted from blood. The CDR3 DNA reads TGCAGCGCCATGCAGGGTTCCGGGGCCGAGCAGTACTTC. Its translation: CSAMQGSGAEQYF.